Reported below is one T cell receptor (beta chain). Its antigen is not identified. A read error may be the cause here, since a much bigger clone is one base away. This specimen comes from a study of T cells after yellow fever vaccination. Study results and caveats: The booster response re-showed most primary clones: around 95% CD4, more than 80% CD8.

TCRdb independently ran MiXCR on the 5' RACE reads; one entry per CDR3 protein. The sample records over 120,000 distinct CDR3 sequences, less than 8.5% being singletons. Germline CDR1 reads DFQATT; CDR2 reads SNEGSKA (reference sequence). V lost 3 bases to trimming and J lost 9 bases, with 23 bases between them. The CDR3 extends over 15 amino acids. The TCR was taken from a man under 40 who received the YFV17D yellow fever vaccine. Sequencing used CD4+ T cells sorted from PBMCs, obtained 10 days after the yellow fever booster vaccination. This chain links TRBV20-1 with TRBJ2-5, with D tentatively TRBD2 (6 bases). The CDR3 loop reads CSASLRLGVEEAQYF. The CDR3, as DNA: TGCAGTGCTAGCCTCCGACTAGGGGTGGAGGAGGCCCAGTACTTC.